The rows below give T cell receptor beta chains drawn from one sample of a study of OX40 agonist ivuxolimab in advanced cancers. Sequencing used immunoSEQ multiplex PCR; TCRdb keeps in-frame clones, though not all of them. Of about 70,000 clones detected, approximately 92% appear once; the ten largest clones hold over 9.5%. This specimen was CD4+ or CD8+ T cells sorted from blood, taken in a trial of the OX40 agonist ivuxolimab. Receptors were obtained from an adult with an advanced solid tumor such as melanoma, head and neck, liver or kidney cancer. The CDR3 runs from the conserved cysteine through the conserved F or W. D genes are given only for firm matches. Some rows have no size entry. The others give once, few or many, or a class for an expanded clone.

TRBV6-5,.,.,TRBJ1-5,TGTGCCAGCAGTTTACAGGGTAACGGTCAGCCCCAGCATTTT,CASSLQGNGQPQHF
TRBV7-9,.,.,TRBJ1-5,TGTGCCAGCAGCTTAACGGGGATTAATCAGCCCCAGCATTTT,CASSLTGINQPQHF
TRBV5-4,.,.,TRBJ1-5,TGTGCCAGCAGCTTGGGCCAGAATCAGCCCCAGCATTTT,CASSLGQNQPQHF
TRBV6-1,.,.,TRBJ2-1,TGTGCCAGCAGTGAAGCAAGTCGCAGGGGCGGTGAGCAGTTCTTC,CASSEASRRGGEQFF
TRBV18,.,.,TRBJ1-1,TGTGCCAGCTCACCATTGACAGGCACTGAGAACACTGAAGCTTTCTTT,CASSPLTGTENTEAFF
TRBV2,.,TRBD2,TRBJ2-1,TGTGCCAGCACTAGCGGGAGGAACCGGTCGTGGTTCTTC,CASTSGRNRSWFF
TRBV4-2,.,.,TRBJ2-3,TGTGCCAGCAGCCCCCGACTCACAGATACGCAGTATTTT,CASSPRLTDTQYF
TRBV5-4,.,.,TRBJ2-7,TGTGCCAGCAGCTTGGGGCTCCGTAGCTCCTACGAGCAGTACTTC,CASSLGLRSSYEQYF
TRBV18,.,TRBD1,TRBJ1-5,TGTGCCAGCTCACGACAGGGGGCCTGGCAGCCCCAGCATTTT,CASSRQGAWQPQHF
TRBV7-6,.,.,TRBJ2-7,TGTGCCAGCAGCCCCGGGACGCCCTACGAGCAGTACTTC,CASSPGTPYEQYF
TRBV4-2,.,TRBD1,TRBJ1-2,TGTGCCAGCAGCTTGGGGACAGAGTACTATGGCTACACCTTC,CASSLGTEYYGYTF
TRBV7-2,.,.,TRBJ2-7,TGTGCCGGCAGCTTCTTATTTCCCGGGGTCTCCTACGAGCAGTACTTC,CAGSFLFPGVSYEQYF
TRBV19,few,TRBD1,TRBJ1-3,TGTGCCAGTAGTATAGATCTTATCGGGACAGCAAACTCTATCGCTGGAAACACCATATATTTT,CASSIDLIGTANSIAGNTIYF
TRBV6-5,.,.,TRBJ2-1,TGTGCCAGCAGTCTGGGAATTTCATACAATGAGCAGTTCTTC,CASSLGISYNEQFF
TRBV21-1,.,.,TRBJ1-4,TGTGCCAGCAGCCGAATAAGGACAGGAGTTAATGAAAAACTGTTTTTT,CASSRIRTGVNEKLFF
TRBV6-6,.,TRBD2,TRBJ2-4,TGTGCCAGCGGTGGACTAGCGGGATGGGACATTCAGTACTTC,CASGGLAGWDIQYF
TRBV7-2,.,TRBD2,TRBJ2-1,TGTGCCAGCAGCTTAGCACTAGCGGGAGGCACCCAGAGCTCCTACAATGAGCAGTTCTTC,CASSLALAGGTQSSYNEQFF
TRBV7-6,.,.,TRBJ2-3,TGTGCCAGCAGCTTAGGTCATGGAGATACGCAGTATTTT,CASSLGHGDTQYF
TRBV19,.,.,TRBJ2-2,TGTGCCAGTAGTATAGTTCGGGGGTCCGGGGAGCTGTTTTTT,CASSIVRGSGELFF
TRBV28,.,.,TRBJ2-1,TGTGCCAGCAGTAAAAATGAGCAGTTCTTC,CASSKNEQFF
TRBV5-4,.,.,TRBJ1-2,TGTGCCAGCAGCTTGGTCTCATCTAATGGCTACACCTTC,CASSLVSSNGYTF
TRBV2,.,.,TRBJ2-3,TGTGCCAGCAGCGGAAACAGGGTAGATACGCAGTATTTT,CASSGNRVDTQYF
TRBV2,.,TRBD2,TRBJ2-2,TGTGCCAGCCACCAGAGCGGGAGAGCGGCCGGGGAGCTGTTTTTT,CASHQSGRAAGELFF
TRBV5-1,once,.,TRBJ1-2,TGCGCCAGCAGCTTGGCCGTGGGGGGCAACTATGGCTACACCTTC,CASSLAVGGNYGYTF
TRBV7-8,.,.,TRBJ1-2,TGTGCCAGCAGCCCCCTAAGGGGGAGAGGCTACACCTTC,CASSPLRGRGYTF
TRBV5-1,.,.,TRBJ1-4,TGCGCCAGCAGCCCGGAGGTGTCGGGACCAACTAATGAAAAACTGTTTTTT,CASSPEVSGPTNEKLFF
TRBV19,.,.,TRBJ2-7,TGTGCCAGTAGTATAGCCGTCGGGGCTGGATTTTTGGAGCAGTACTTC,CASSIAVGAGFLEQYF
TRBV7-3,.,.,TRBJ2-5,TGTGCCAGCAGCTTTTTCGGAAAACAAGAGACCCAGTACTTC,CASSFFGKQETQYF
TRBV5-1,.,.,TRBJ2-3,TGCGCCAGCAGCTCCTCCATTACCTTGGCAGACACAGATACGCAGTATTTT,CASSSSITLADTDTQYF
TRBV28,.,.,TRBJ1-1,TGTGCCAGCAGGGGGGCGGGGGCCGACCAGAACACTGAAGCTTTCTTT,CASRGAGADQNTEAFF
TRBV19,.,TRBD1,TRBJ1-1,TGTGCCAGTAGTATAGAAGTTACAGGGGCTGAAGCTTTCTTT,CASSIEVTGAEAFF
TRBV28,.,.,TRBJ1-2,TGTGCCAGCAGTTTAATGCAGGGAAGGGGCTACACCTTC,CASSLMQGRGYTF
TRBV7-8,.,TRBD1,TRBJ1-4,TGTGCCAGCAGCTACCGGGACAGACCTAATGAAAAACTGTTTTTT,CASSYRDRPNEKLFF
TRBV27,once,.,TRBJ2-1,TGTGCCAGCAGTTTGGGGAGTCAAAGAATCTACAATGAGCAGTTCTTC,CASSLGSQRIYNEQFF
TRBV18,once,.,TRBJ2-7,TGTGCCAGCTCACCGGATCCGGTCTTGGGCGAGCAGTACTTC,CASSPDPVLGEQYF
TRBV11-2,.,.,TRBJ2-3,TGTGCCAGCAGCTTAGACGATTTCACAGATACGCAGTATTTT,CASSLDDFTDTQYF
TRBV5-1,.,.,TRBJ1-4,TGCGCCAGCAGCTTGTGGATAGGGACTGAAAAACTGTTTTTT,CASSLWIGTEKLFF
TRBV6-5,.,.,TRBJ2-3,TGTGCCAGCAGCCTCCTCAGTGATGATACGCAGTATTTT,CASSLLSDDTQYF
TRBV28,.,TRBD2,TRBJ2-5,TGTGCCAGCAGTTTAAGGGGTCGGGTACTAGCGGGTTTCCAAGAGACCCAGTACTTC,CASSLRGRVLAGFQETQYF
TRBV6-1,.,TRBD1,TRBJ1-2,TGTGCCAGTAGGGGCGCAGGGGGCTATGGCTACACCTTC,CASRGAGGYGYTF